These 23 T cell receptor beta chains came from one sample sequenced in a study of OX40 agonist ivuxolimab in advanced cancers. Libraries were constructed by the immunoSEQ multiplex PCR assay. Drawn from immuneACCESS, this table holds only the in-frame rearrangements with V and J called that TCRdb kept. Clones are partly lost; checked studies trace under half to an unresolved V gene and leave the rest unexplained. This sample has 30,000 to 40,000 clones in its table, and 92% of those were observed once. The top ten constitute about 20% of the sample. The source was CD4+ or CD8+ T cells sorted from blood, collected in a trial of the OX40 agonist ivuxolimab. The source of these receptors is an adult with an advanced solid tumor such as melanoma, head and neck, liver or kidney cancer.

The chain employs TRBV19 and TRBJ2-6, with unresolved D. The V end lost 9 bases, the J end lost 0 bases, and 18 bases lay between the germline ends. The CDR3 runs 17 residues. CDR1 is LNHDA, CDR2 SQIVND, per germline (reference sequence). The CDR3 loop is CASDTGATLSGANVLTF. CDR3 sequence (DNA): TGTGCCAGCGATACCGGAGCAACCCTCTCTGGGGCCAACGTCCTGACTTTC.

The chain combines TRBV11-3 with TRBJ2-7; D remains unclear. V lost 4 bases to trimming and J lost 3 bases, with 10 bases between them. This CDR3 is built from 13 residues. Germline V gene lookup returns CDR1 SGHNT and CDR2 YENEEA. CDR3 amino acids: CASSSVLNYEQYF. Here the CDR3 DNA reads TGTGCCAGCAGCTCGGTCCTCAACTACGAGCAGTACTTC.

This clone was counted a few times. The rearrangement joins TRBV30 to TRBJ2-7; D is uncertain. The V and J ends lost 4 bases and 0 bases respectively, with 10 bases between them. CDR3 length equals 13 residues. Germline values: CDR1 GTSNPN, CDR2 SVGIG (reference sequence). The CDR3: CAWNGHSSYEQYF. CDR3 sequence (DNA): TGTGCCTGGAACGGGCATAGCTCCTACGAGCAGTACTTC.

The J gene is TRBJ2-5, the V gene TRBV6-1; 9 bases align to TRBD1. V was pared by 6 bases and J by 5 bases, with 7 bases of the junction left unmatched. The CDR3 loop spans 14 amino acids. Germline CDR1 and CDR2: MNHNS and SASEGT. Here the CDR3 DNA reads TGTGCCAGCAGGGGAACAGGGGGCCGGGAGACCCAGTACTTC. It encodes CASRGTGGRETQYF.

The chain couples TRBV6-5 to TRBJ2-7; D may be TRBD2 (6 bases). This CDR3 spans 15 amino acids. With 6 bases removed from V and 0 bases from J, the gap between germline ends came to 15 bases. Germline V CDR1 and CDR2: MNHEY, SVGAGI. The CDR3 spells CASSRNAGNSYEQYF. In nucleotides, the CDR3 is TGTGCCAGCAGCCGAAACGCGGGGAACTCCTACGAGCAGTACTTC.

The chain links TRBV6-5 to TRBJ2-7, with TRBD2 as a possible D gene (6 bases). V shed 6 bases and J shed 6 bases, with 18 bases lying between them. The CDR3 length is 14 residues. CDR1 MNHEY and CDR2 SVGAGI come from the germline V gene. The CDR3 coding sequence is TGTGCCAGCAGCAAGGTTGGGGGGATCGGCGAGCAGTACTTC. Its protein is CASSKVGGIGEQYF.

The CDR3 sequence is CASSVGFGSNQPQHF. DNA for the CDR3: TGTGCCAGCAGCGTAGGTTTCGGGAGCAATCAGCCCCAGCATTTT. The chain recombines TRBV9 with TRBJ1-5; D is uncertain. Trimming took 0 bases from V and 1 from J, leaving 8 bases between them. Germline V lookup: CDR1 SGDLS, CDR2 YYNGEE. The CDR3 is made up of 15 amino acids.

This chain joins TRBV7-2 and TRBJ2-2, with D possibly TRBD1 on 6 matching bases. Trimming removed 6 bases from V and 4 bases from J, with 15 bases in between. The CDR3 extends over 15 amino acids. CDR1 and CDR2 (germline): SGHTA, FQGNSA. In DNA form, the CDR3 reads TGTGCCAGCAGATTGGGGGCCCTCTCCACCGGGGAGCTGTTTTTT. It translates to CASRLGALSTGELFF.

The V call is TRBV27, the J call TRBJ2-7; TRBD1 might be the D (5 bases). Germline values: CDR1 MNHEY, CDR2 SMNVEV (reference sequence). V lost 2 bases and J 0 bases, leaving 8 bases between the germline ends. CDR3 length equals 14 residues. The CDR3 region has the DNA TGTGCCAGCAGTTTAAGGGGTTTCTCCTACGAGCAGTACTTC. Its translation is CASSLRGFSYEQYF.

The chain is built from TRBV5-1 and TRBJ1-6; TRBD1 is a possible D gene (6 bases). Germline CDR1 SGHRS, CDR2 YFSETQ. The CDR3 has 16 amino acids. Trimming left V 0 bases short and J 5 bases short, with 12 bases between. The CDR3, as DNA: TGCGCCAGCAGCTTGGGAGGGACAAAGGATAATTCACCCCTCCACTTT. It is translated as CASSLGGTKDNSPLHF. Full variable domain (rest looked up from reference TRBV5-1 and TRBJ1-6): KAGVTQTPRYLIKTRGQQVTLSCSPISGHRSVSWYQQTPGQGLQFLFEYFSETQRNKGNFPGRFSGRQFSNSRSEMNVSTLELGDSALYLCASSLGGTKDNSPLHFGNGTRLTVT.

The V call is TRBV27, the J call TRBJ2-1; D might be TRBD1 or TRBD2, each matching 5 bases. Germline V lookup: CDR1 MNHEY, CDR2 SMNVEV (reference sequence). Trimming took off 2 bases at V and 7 bases at J, with 15 bases between the two ends. CDR3 length: 15 residues. The CDR3 DNA follows: TGTGCCAGCAGTTTAGGCTTGGGGGTCGGTAATGAGCAGTTCTTC. This sequence encodes CASSLGLGVGNEQFF.

This sequence joins TRBV5-6 and TRBJ2-5, with D tentatively TRBD1 (6 bases). The J call may be incorrect, as the DNA end agrees better with TRBJ2-7. The germline gives CDR1 SGHDT, CDR2 YYEEEE. CDR3 length equals 14 residues. The CDR3 here is CASSLVLDSHEQYF. The CDR3 DNA sequence: TGTGCCAGCAGCTTGGTCTTGGACAGCCACGAGCAGTACTTC.

The chain combines TRBV9 with TRBJ2-3; D not certain. Trimming removed 0 bases from V and 2 bases from J, with 7 bases in between. The CDR3 extends over 14 amino acids. Per germline, CDR1 SGDLS and CDR2 YYNGEE. The CDR3 here is CASSVDFITDTQYF. The CDR3 coding sequence is TGTGCCAGCAGCGTAGACTTTATCACAGATACGCAGTATTTT.

CDR3 coding DNA: TGTGCCAGCAGCTTGATTCGACAGGCTTATAATTCACCCCTCCACTTT. Protein sequence: CASSLIRQAYNSPLHF. The V gene is TRBV5-6, the J gene TRBJ1-6; the D gene is possibly TRBD1 (6 bases). The CDR3 is 16 amino acids. The V gene's germline CDR1 is SGHDT and CDR2 YYEEEE. V gave up 1 base and J gave up 4 bases, with 12 bases separating them.

This CDR3 is CASRDSLRYGYTF. For the CDR3, the DNA is TGTGCCAGCAGAGACAGCCTTAGGTATGGCTACACCTTC. V gene TRBV2 combines with J gene TRBJ1-2; D is possibly TRBD1 (5 bases). Germline V gene data show CDR1 as SNHLY and CDR2 as FYNNEI. Deletions cut 6 bases from V and 5 bases from J, with 13 bases between. The CDR3 runs 13 residues.

J is TRBJ2-3 and V is TRBV14; D is perhaps TRBD2 (5 bases). The germline V and J ends were trimmed by 0 bases and 1 base, with 14 bases remaining between them. Germline lookup yields CDR1 SGHDN and CDR2 FVKESK. The CDR3 has 17 residues. The chain's CDR3 is CASSQDSWTGGTDTQYF. DNA of the CDR3: TGTGCCAGCAGCCAAGATTCGTGGACTGGAGGCACAGATACGCAGTATTTT. The complete variable domain, with remaining parts taken from reference TRBV14 and TRBJ2-3, reads EAGVTQFPSHSVIEKGQTVTLRCDPISGHDNLYWYRRVMGKEIKFLLHFVKESKQDESGMPNNRFLAERTGGTYSTLKVQPAELEDSGVYFCASSQDSWTGGTDTQYFGPGTRLTVL.

This clone occurred a few times. The chain recombines TRBV2 with TRBJ1-1, with D possibly TRBD1 on 6 matching bases. The V gene's germline CDR1 is SNHLY and CDR2 FYNNEI. Trimming took off 7 bases at V and 0 bases at J, with 12 bases between the two ends. This CDR3 has 14 amino acids. CDR3 bases: TGTGCCAGCACCTCCCCAGGGGTGAACACTGAAGCTTTCTTT. Amino acids: CASTSPGVNTEAFF. The full variable domain, in which reference TRBV2 and TRBJ1-1 provide the parts outside the CDR3, is EPEVTQTPSHQVTQMGQEVILRCVPISNHLYFYWYRQILGQKVEFLVSFYNNEISEKSEIFDDQFSVERPDGSNFTLKIRSTKLEDSAMYFCASTSPGVNTEAFFGQGTRLTVV.

The CDR3: CASTGTSGRAVNEQYF. In nucleotides, the CDR3 is TGCGCCAGCACTGGGACTAGCGGGAGGGCCGTGAACGAGCAGTACTTC. The V call is TRBV10-2, the J call TRBJ2-7; 16 bases agree with TRBD2. This CDR3 contains 16 residues. V lost 7 bases, J lost 5 bases, and 8 bases stayed unmatched. Per germline, CDR1 WSHSY and CDR2 SAAADI.

J is TRBJ1-1 and V is TRBV5-1; no definite D call. The CDR3 is made up of 12 amino acids. Trimming shortened V by 0 bases and J by 11 bases, and 11 bases separated the two germline ends. CDR1 is SGHRS, CDR2 YFSETQ, per germline. CDR3 coding DNA: TGCGCCAGCAGCTTGGGTAGTCGCGCGGCTTTCTTT. Translation gives CASSLGSRAAFF.

This clone was detected only once. The V and J genes are TRBV27 and TRBJ1-3; D gene unclear. The germline V gene has CDR1 MNHEY and CDR2 SMNVEV (reference sequence). Trimming stripped 10 bases from V and 4 bases from J, with 8 bases between. The CDR3 loop spans 11 amino acids. CDR3 sequence (DNA): TGTGCCACCAAGTGGGGAAACACCATATATTTT. Its translation is CATKWGNTIYF.

This chain links TRBV11-3 with TRBJ2-1; D is tentatively TRBD1 or TRBD2 (5 bases each). V gave up 1 base and J gave up 10 bases, with 17 bases separating them. The CDR3 loop spans 15 amino acids. In germline, CDR1 is SGHNT, CDR2 YENEEA. The CDR3 loop reads CASSLGDRRNPEQFF. CDR3 coding DNA: TGTGCCAGCAGCTTAGGGGACCGGCGTAACCCCGAGCAGTTCTTC. Filled out from reference TRBV11-3 and TRBJ2-1, the complete variable domain reads EAGVVQSPRYKIIEKKQPVAFWCNPISGHNTLYWYLQNLGQGPELLIRYENEEAVDDSQLPKDRFSAERLKGVDSTLKIQPAELGDSAVYLCASSLGDRRNPEQFFGPGTRLTVL.

The chain recombines TRBV7-9 with TRBJ2-7, with unresolved D. Germline V CDR1 and CDR2: SEHNR, FQNEAQ (reference sequence). Trimming left V 1 base short and J 1 base short, with 14 bases between. The CDR3 sequence is 16 residues long. In DNA form, the CDR3 reads TGTGCCAGCAGCTTAGAAGGTGGTATCGGGTCCTACGAGCAGTACTTC. Translated: CASSLEGGIGSYEQYF.

This chain uses TRBV9 with TRBJ2-1; D is undetermined. Germline loops: CDR1 SGDLS, CDR2 YYNGEE. V was trimmed by 3 bases and J by 9 bases, leaving 13 bases between them. This CDR3 has 13 residues. The CDR3 sequence: CASSAPLLSEQFF. DNA of the CDR3: TGTGCCAGCAGCGCCCCGTTGCTCAGTGAGCAGTTCTTC.